The 19 T cell receptor beta chains presented below share a single source sample, sequenced in a study of human CD4 T cells and Enterobacteriaceae. TCRdb's table, derived via immunoSEQ multiplex PCR, lists solely in-frame clones and lacks some. In the table there are about 25,000 clones, approximately 80% of which are singletons. All CD4+ cells other than CD45RA+CCR7+CD95- naive cells were sorted as memory, over 95% pure. Sequencing input: memory CD4+ T cells from blood. The receptors here all came from a human donor in good health.

The chain is built from TRBV28 and TRBJ1-4; D gene unclear. CDR1 is MDHEN, CDR2 SYDVKM, per germline. The CDR3 has 13 residues. The V gene lost 5 bases and the J gene lost 10 bases, with 14 bases spanning the gap. Here the CDR3 reads CASSNFRGRKLFF. Written as DNA, the CDR3 is TGTGCCAGCAGTAACTTTCGAGGGAGAAAACTGTTTTTT. Looking up the rest from reference TRBV28 and TRBJ1-4 gives the full variable domain: DVKVTQSSRYLVKRTGEKVFLECVQDMDHENMFWYRQDPGLGLRLIYFSYDVKMKEKGDIPEGYSVSREKKERFSLILESASTNQTSMYLCASSNFRGRKLFFGSGTQLSVL.

The chain is built from TRBV11-3 and TRBJ1-6; D is perhaps TRBD1 (5 bases). The CDR3 is 14 residues long. V was shortened by 5 bases and J by 5 bases, with 10 bases between the two germline ends. Germline V gene data show CDR1 as SGHNT and CDR2 as YENEEA. The CDR3 nucleotides read TGTGCCAGCAGCCTCAGGGTAGATAATTCACCCCTCCACTTT. Translated, it gives CASSLRVDNSPLHF.

V gene TRBV6-1 combines with J gene TRBJ1-5, with TRBD1 matching over 8 bases. Germline CDR1 and CDR2: MNHNS and SASEGT. The CDR3 consists of 20 residues. J lost 0 bases, V lost 2 bases, and 15 bases had no gene match. The chain's CDR3 is CASSEPVTGVLLNSNQPQHF. The CDR3 DNA sequence: TGTGCCAGCAGTGAACCCGTGACAGGGGTCCTTCTCAATAGCAATCAGCCCCAGCATTTT.

The V gene is TRBV11-2, the J gene TRBJ2-7; 10 bases are shared with TRBD2. From germline, CDR1 is SGHAT and CDR2 FQNNGV. Germline trimming cut 5 bases from V and 4 bases from J; bases unmatched to any gene: 5. The CDR3 totals 14 residues. This CDR3 reads CASSPPSGGYEQYF. The CDR3 region has the DNA TGTGCCAGCAGCCCTCCTAGCGGGGGTTACGAGCAGTACTTC.

This clone was recorded once. The CDR3 DNA reads TGTGCCAGTAGTGGGGGACAGGGGGTTTCTGGGGCCAACGTCCTGACTTTC. It codes for CASSGGQGVSGANVLTF. The J gene is TRBJ2-6, the V gene TRBV19, with 11 bases that match TRBD1. Germline-derived CDR1 and CDR2 are LNHDA and SQIVND (reference sequence). The J segment lost 1 base and the V segment lost 5 bases, leaving 4 bases of the junction unmatched. The CDR3 loop spans 17 amino acids.

The V call is TRBV5-5, the J call TRBJ2-1, with D perhaps matching TRBD2 (6 bases). The CDR3 extends over 16 amino acids. Germline V gene data show CDR1 as SGHKS and CDR2 as YYEKEE (reference sequence). V shed 3 bases and J shed 0 bases, with 13 bases lying between them. CDR3 protein: CASSWGTGSSYNEQFF. The DNA for the CDR3 is TGTGCCAGCAGCTGGGGGACTGGGAGCTCCTACAATGAGCAGTTCTTC.

This clone has a single count. The chain is built from TRBV29-1 and TRBJ2-5, with D possibly TRBD1 on 7 matching bases. The V end lost 5 bases, the J end lost 7 bases, and 17 bases lay between the germline ends. The germline CDR1 and CDR2 sequences are SQVTM and ANQGSEA. The CDR3 has 13 residues. This chain's CDR3 is CSVSTGMGGTQYF. The CDR3 DNA reads as TGCAGCGTTTCGACAGGGATGGGGGGGACCCAGTACTTC.

This chain uses TRBV27 with TRBJ1-5; D remains ambiguous. The CDR3 contains 13 residues. From germline, CDR1 is MNHEY and CDR2 SMNVEV (reference sequence). Trimming shortened V by 6 bases and J by 7 bases, and 13 bases separated the two germline ends. Written as DNA, the CDR3 is TGTGCCAGCAGCGGGAAGGGCTGGCAGCCCCAGCATTTT. Its translation: CASSGKGWQPQHF.

This sequence joins TRBV5-5 and TRBJ2-1; D might be TRBD1 or TRBD2, each matching 5 bases. Germline CDR1 SGHKS, CDR2 YYEKEE (reference sequence). This CDR3 contains 15 residues. Trimming left V 4 bases short and J 0 bases short, with 11 bases between. The CDR3 reads CASSRDLSSYNEQFF. CDR3 nucleotides: TGTGCCAGCAGCCGGGACCTCAGCTCCTACAATGAGCAGTTCTTC.

The chain employs TRBV7-2 and TRBJ1-6, with D hard to call. Germline loops: CDR1 SGHTA, CDR2 FQGNSA. Deletions cut 1 base from V and 9 bases from J, with 13 bases between. The CDR3 spans 15 residues. This chain's CDR3 is CASSLDVGRSSPLHF. In DNA, the CDR3 is TGTGCCAGCAGCTTAGATGTAGGGAGGTCTTCACCCCTCCACTTT.

The V and J genes are TRBV27 and TRBJ2-1, with D perhaps matching TRBD1 or TRBD2 (5 bases each). The length of the CDR3 is 16 residues. V dropped 4 bases and J dropped 13 bases, with 26 bases sitting between them. In germline, CDR1 is MNHEY, CDR2 SMNVEV (reference sequence). CDR3 DNA sequence: TGTGCCAGCAGTTCAACCACCGGGACCGGTACAATGAATCAGTTCTTC. It encodes CASSSTTGTGTMNQFF.

This chain uses TRBV6-5 with TRBJ1-6; D gene uncertain. The V gene lost 10 bases and the J gene lost 5 bases, with 15 bases spanning the gap. This CDR3 spans 14 amino acids. Germline V gives CDR1 MNHEY, CDR2 SVGAGI. The CDR3 region has the DNA TGTGCCACTCGCCGGGGTGCGAATAATTCACCCCTCCACTTT. This sequence encodes CATRRGANNSPLHF.

V gene TRBV5-1 combines with J gene TRBJ1-2, with 11 nucleotides matching TRBD1. CDR3 length: 15 amino acids. Germline CDR1 is SGHRS and CDR2 is YFSETQ. Germline trimming cut 4 bases from V and 3 bases from J; bases unmatched to any gene: 5. CDR3 coding DNA: TGCGCCAGCAGCACTGGACAGGGGGCTTACTATGGCTACACCTTC. Translated: CASSTGQGAYYGYTF.

The V gene is TRBV30, the J gene TRBJ1-5; TRBD1 aligns across 7 bases. There are 17 residues in the CDR3. The V gene end was trimmed by 5 bases and the J gene end by 0 bases; junction bases not matched to a gene: 13. Germline CDR1 reads GTSNPN; CDR2 reads SVGIG (reference sequence). The CDR3 sequence is CAWDSGGRVGSNQPQHF. DNA of the CDR3: TGTGCCTGGGATTCAGGGGGGCGCGTCGGTAGCAATCAGCCCCAGCATTTT.

V usage is TRBV11-2 and J usage is TRBJ2-1, with D unclear. V lost 5 bases and J 7 bases, leaving 12 bases between the germline ends. This CDR3 contains 13 residues. CDR1 is SGHAT and CDR2 is FQNNGV in the germline V gene. CDR3 sequence: CASSPNLANEQFF. DNA of the CDR3: TGTGCCAGCAGCCCAAACCTTGCAAATGAGCAGTTCTTC.

CDR3 coding DNA: TGTGCCTGGAGAAGTGAAAAACTGTTTTTT. This sequence encodes CAWRSEKLFF. The chain links TRBV30 to TRBJ1-4, with D unclear. Trimming pared 3 bases from V and 7 bases from J, leaving 3 bases between. The CDR3 contains 10 residues. Germline assignment: CDR1 GTSNPN and CDR2 SVGIG (reference sequence).

The chain employs TRBV7-9 and TRBJ2-1, with 12 bases fitting TRBD1. This CDR3 comprises 16 residues. The germline CDR1 and CDR2 sequences are SEHNR and FQNEAQ (reference sequence). Germline trimming cut 1 base from V and 4 bases from J; bases unmatched to any gene: 2. Here the CDR3 DNA reads TGTGCCAGCAGCTTAGGGGACAGGGGGCTTTACAATGAGCAGTTCTTC. Its protein product is CASSLGDRGLYNEQFF.

V usage is TRBV7-3 and J usage is TRBJ2-5; 9 nucleotides agree with TRBD1. Germline V gene lookup returns CDR1 SGHTA and CDR2 FQGTGA. Losses at the gene ends were 3 bases for V and 6 bases for J; bases not matched to a gene: 8. The CDR3 covers 15 residues. CDR3 amino acids: CASSLDRGTAKTQYF. The CDR3 DNA reads as TGTGCCAGCAGCTTGGACAGGGGTACGGCCAAGACCCAGTACTTC.

In this sample, this clone turned up a few times. The V gene is TRBV5-1, the J gene TRBJ2-1; possible D gene TRBD1, 6 bases. The CDR3 extends over 16 amino acids. CDR1 is SGHRS and CDR2 is YFSETQ in the germline V gene. V dropped 6 bases and J dropped 5 bases, with 21 bases sitting between them. This chain's CDR3 is CASNDRTPGRNNEQFF. DNA of the CDR3: TGCGCCAGCAACGACAGGACGCCCGGCCGTAACAATGAGCAGTTCTTC.